The 6 T cell receptor beta chains reported below all come from one sample, sequenced in a study of CD8+ T cells in alopecia areata. Investigators isolated RNA and reverse transcribed it into cDNA to act as the sequencing template. Clones were read by immunoSEQ multiplex PCR, and TCRdb kept only the in-frame ones, dropping some. Of about 150,000 clones listed, 55% are singletons. Sequencing was performed on CD4+ T cells sorted from blood. Source of these receptors: a human donor in good health.

The genes are TRBV5-5 and TRBJ2-3, with D possibly called TRBD1 or TRBD2 (5 bases each). Germline values: CDR1 SGHKS, CDR2 YYEKEE (reference sequence). The CDR3 covers 14 residues. The V end lost 6 bases, the J end lost 10 bases, and 21 bases lay between the germline ends. The CDR3 region has the DNA TGTGCCAGCACCTCTTCCTGGGGGTCCTCATCGCAGTATTTT. Translating it yields CASTSSWGSSSQYF.

The chain couples TRBV29-1 to TRBJ2-7; D remains ambiguous. This CDR3 is 12 amino acids long. The V gene lost 6 bases and the J gene lost 3 bases, with 12 bases spanning the gap. Germline values: CDR1 SQVTM, CDR2 ANQGSEA. The CDR3 is CSVAIHDYEQYF. The DNA of the CDR3 is TGCAGCGTCGCCATTCACGACTACGAGCAGTACTTC.

This chain uses TRBV29-1 with TRBJ1-1; weak D call: TRBD1 (5 bases). The CDR3 contains 13 residues. Between the trimmed V and J ends, which lost 7 bases and 0 bases, there was a span of 12 bases. Germline values: CDR1 SQVTM, CDR2 ANQGSEA. CDR3: CSGGNRLNTEAFF. The CDR3 region has the DNA TGCAGCGGGGGAAACAGGTTGAACACTGAAGCTTTCTTT.

DNA for the CDR3: TGTGCCAGCAGCTTAGTCGGCGGGACCCAGTACTTC. This codes for CASSLVGGTQYF. The chain joins TRBV11-2 to TRBJ2-5; D is uncertain. Germline-derived CDR1 and CDR2 are SGHAT and FQNNGV. The CDR3 is 12 residues long. The germline V and J ends were trimmed by 1 base and 7 bases, with 7 bases remaining between them.

The V and J genes are TRBV5-6 and TRBJ2-3; 12 bases line up with TRBD2. V was clipped by 1 base and J by 7 bases; unmatched bases: 7. CDR3 size: 16 residues. Per the germline V gene, CDR1 is SGHDT and CDR2 is YYEEEE. CDR3 residues: CASSLLTSGSRNTQYF. CDR3 sequence (DNA): TGTGCCAGCAGCTTGCTGACTAGCGGGAGTAGGAATACGCAGTATTTT.

This clone was seen more than once but under ten times. This chain's CDR3 is CASSTHLRTSGSNEQFF. The CDR3 DNA reads TGTGCCAGCAGCACACACCTTAGGACTAGCGGGAGCAATGAGCAGTTCTTC. The chain couples TRBV11-2 to TRBJ2-1, with TRBD2 matching over 13 bases. CDR1 and CDR2 (germline): SGHAT, FQNNGV. The CDR3 is 17 amino acids. V shed 5 bases, J shed 6 bases, and the junction held 10 bases outside the gene matches.